The text below deals with one TCR beta chain. Antigen: not known. Sequence at one end of the junction differs from germline and may be a read error. This record comes from a study of CD8+ T cells in alopecia areata. Study findings and constraints: Relative to normal scalp, lesional scalp, especially alopecia totalis/universalis, showed higher clonality. Many expanded lesional clones persisted in scalp and blood during tofacitinib treatment.

The treatment: oral pan-JAK inhibitor, 5-10 mg twice daily. Patients with alopecia areata provided lesional scalp punch biopsies as well as peripheral blood. This CDR3 region has 12 residues. Germline V CDR1 and CDR2: SEHNR, FQNEAQ (reference sequence). RNA was extracted and reverse transcribed into cDNA as the sequencing template. Produced via immunoSEQ multiplex PCR; TCRdb's table is partial and in-frame only. The sample lists about 190,000 clones; approximately 56% were seen once. The clonotype originates from a human donor with alopecia areata. Here the sequenced sample was CD4+ T cells sorted from blood, taken at week 4, from a patient treated with tofacitinib. J is TRBJ2-4 and V is TRBV7-9; D gene unclear. The CDR3 bases are TGTGCCAGCAGCTCGACCTCAGGTCCCAGCCTTTTC. Its translation: CASSSTSGPSLF.